This T cell receptor (beta chain) was recorded in a study of control samples from healthy donors and cancer patients. CDR3 length: 15 amino acids. Germline assignment: CDR1 LGHDT and CDR2 YNNKEL (reference sequence). Trimming pared 1 base from V and 2 bases from J, leaving 6 bases between. Only in-frame clones appear in the TCRdb table, and some are missing; sequencing was by immunoSEQ multiplex PCR. Of about 220,000 clones listed, about 93% are singletons. The specimen sequenced was blood. This chain joins TRBV3-1 (or the pseudogene TRBV3-2) and TRBJ1-6; unclear D gene. The sequence was obtained from a man aged 45-60 years in good health. The CDR3 region has the DNA TGTGCCAGCAGCCAAGGGAGCGCCTATAATTCACCCCTCCACTTT. It translates to CASSQGSAYNSPLHF.